The 3 T cell receptor beta chains below were found in one sample sequenced in a study of blood T cell repertoires in COVID-19. The assay was immunoSEQ multiplex PCR, and TCRdb's table has in-frame clones only and misses some. The repertoire has 330,000 or so clones, approximately 87% of them found once; the top ten carry 1.9%. The specimen was PBMCs or T cells enriched from blood (not recorded which). Every receptor here comes from a middle-aged man in a cohort exposed to, infected with or recovered from COVID-19 (not recorded which).

As DNA, the CDR3 is TGTGCCAGCAGTGCCGAACAGGGGGCGAACACTGAAGCTTTCTTT. Residues: CASSAEQGANTEAFF. This rearrangement joins TRBV2 to TRBJ1-1; 9 positions match TRBD1. Germline V gene lookup returns CDR1 SNHLY and CDR2 FYNNEI. The CDR3 loop spans 15 amino acids. Trimming took 4 bases from V and 1 from J; bases not matched to a gene: 4.

This sequence joins TRBV4-1 and TRBJ2-5; 11 bases match TRBD2. Germline CDR1 is MGHRA and CDR2 is YSYEKL. V shed 2 bases and J 4 bases; nucleotides not matched to a gene: 6. CDR3 size: 16 residues. The CDR3 spells CASSQLGLAGGETQYF. The CDR3 nucleotides are TGCGCCAGCAGCCAACTTGGGCTAGCGGGAGGAGAGACCCAGTACTTC.

This chain joins TRBV12-5 and TRBJ1-3, with D maybe TRBD1 (5 bases). The germline gives CDR1 LGHNT, CDR2 FRNRAP. Trimming took off 1 base at V and 4 bases at J, with 14 bases between the two ends. The CDR3 covers 16 residues. The chain's CDR3 is CASGLGAWGAGNTIYF. CDR3 in DNA: TGTGCTAGTGGTTTGGGCGCGTGGGGCGCAGGAAACACCATATATTTT. The full variable domain, completed using reference TRBV12-5 and TRBJ1-3, is DARVTQTPRHKVTEMGQEVTMRCQPILGHNTVFWYRQTMMQGLELLAYFRNRAPLDDSGMPKDRFSAEMPDATLATLKIQPSEPRDSAVYFCASGLGAWGAGNTIYFGEGSWLTVV.